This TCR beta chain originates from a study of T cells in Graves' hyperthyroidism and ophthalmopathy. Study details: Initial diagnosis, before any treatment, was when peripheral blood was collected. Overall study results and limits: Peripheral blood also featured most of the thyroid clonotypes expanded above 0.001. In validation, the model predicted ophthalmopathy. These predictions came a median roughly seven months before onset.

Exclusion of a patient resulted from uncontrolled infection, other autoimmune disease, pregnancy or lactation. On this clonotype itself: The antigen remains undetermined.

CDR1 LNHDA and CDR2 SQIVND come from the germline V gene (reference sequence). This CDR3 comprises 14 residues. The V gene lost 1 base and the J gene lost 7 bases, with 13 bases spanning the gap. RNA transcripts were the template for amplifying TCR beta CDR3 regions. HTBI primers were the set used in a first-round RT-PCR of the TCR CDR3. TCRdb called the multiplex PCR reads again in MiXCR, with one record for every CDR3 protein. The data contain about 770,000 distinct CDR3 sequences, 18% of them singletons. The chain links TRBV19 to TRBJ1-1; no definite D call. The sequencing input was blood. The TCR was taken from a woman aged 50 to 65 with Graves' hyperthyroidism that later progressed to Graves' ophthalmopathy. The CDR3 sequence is CASSIVGLGGEAFF. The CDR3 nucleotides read TGTGCCAGTAGTATAGTCGGCTTAGGCGGTGAAGCTTTCTTT.